The 15 T cell receptor beta chains reported below all come from one sample, sequenced in a study of T cell responses to AZD1222 COVID-19 vaccine. Profiled with immunoSEQ multiplex PCR; TCRdb holds only in-frame clones, not every one. Seen here are 90,000 to 130,000 clones, around 92% observed once, and the top ten hold under 10%. The sample in question was peripheral blood, obtained on day 0 of AZD1222 vaccination. The source of these receptors is an adult in good health.

This clone was counted a single time. The chain carries TRBV28 and TRBJ2-5; 9 nucleotides match TRBD1. This CDR3 spans 22 amino acids. From germline, CDR1 is MDHEN and CDR2 SYDVKM. V lost 6 bases to trimming and J lost 2 bases; unmatched junction nucleotides: 28. The CDR3 region has the DNA TGTGCCAGCAGCCGAAACGCAGGACGAATACCGGGACAGGGAGGTTGGCAAGAGACCCAGTACTTC. Its translation is CASSRNAGRIPGQGGWQETQYF.

The chain combines TRBV3-1 (or the pseudogene TRBV3-2) with TRBJ1-1; D remains ambiguous. Germline-derived CDR1 and CDR2 are LGHDT and YNNKEL (reference sequence). Trimming took 1 base from V and 8 from J, leaving 14 bases between them. CDR3 length: 14 amino acids. The CDR3 nucleotides are TGTGCCAGCAGCCAAGGCCGAGGCCGTATAGAAGCTTTCTTT. It translates to CASSQGRGRIEAFF.

The chain recombines TRBV18 with TRBJ2-3, with 11 bases aligning to TRBD2. CDR3 length: 17 residues. Germline CDR1 KGHSH, CDR2 LQKENI. V gave up 4 bases and J gave up 4 bases; unmatched junction bases: 10. CDR3 in amino acids: CASSLAGGLIPSDTQYF. CDR3 DNA sequence: TGTGCCAGCTCACTAGCGGGGGGGCTTATTCCCTCAGATACGCAGTATTTT. Filled out from reference TRBV18 and TRBJ2-3, the complete variable domain reads NAGVMQNPRHLVRRRGQEARLRCSPMKGHSHVYWYRQLPEEGLKFMVYLQKENIIDESGMPKERFSAEFPKEGPSILRIQQVVRGDSAAYFCASSLAGGLIPSDTQYFGPGTRLTVL.

The chain has TRBV10-1 and TRBJ2-3; weak D call: TRBD2 (5 bases). Germline values: CDR1 WNHNN, CDR2 SYGVQD (reference sequence). CDR3 length: 14 residues. The germline V and J ends were trimmed by 2 bases and 3 bases, with 9 bases remaining between them. The CDR3 DNA follows: TGCGCCAGCAGTGAGGGAGGTGTAACAGATACGCAGTATTTT. This sequence encodes CASSEGGVTDTQYF.

This chain links TRBV14 with TRBJ2-3; D is possibly TRBD1 (5 bases). V was cut by 2 bases and J by 3 bases, with 12 bases left in between. The CDR3 covers 15 residues. Germline V gene data show CDR1 as SGHDN and CDR2 as FVKESK. The CDR3, as DNA: TGTGCCAGCAGCCAACGATCAGGGTGGACAGATACGCAGTATTTT. Its protein product is CASSQRSGWTDTQYF.

The genes are TRBV6-2 or TRBV6-3 and TRBJ2-1, with 7 bases identical to TRBD2. CDR1 and CDR2 from the germline V gene are MNHEY and SVGEGT. V lost 0 bases, J lost 0 bases, and 5 bases stayed unmatched. This CDR3 spans 17 amino acids. The CDR3 DNA is TGTGCCAGCAGTTACTCCGGGGGGTCCCGCTCCTACAATGAGCAGTTCTTC. Amino acids: CASSYSGGSRSYNEQFF.

The rearrangement joins TRBV5-1 to TRBJ1-3; D is perhaps TRBD1 (5 bases). The CDR3 totals 17 residues. Trimming removed 4 bases from V and 0 bases from J, with 17 bases in between. Germline assignment: CDR1 SGHRS and CDR2 YFSETQ. The CDR3: CASSLSGGSSSGNTIYF. CDR3 nucleotide sequence: TGCGCCAGCAGCCTGTCGGGGGGGAGTTCCTCTGGAAACACCATATATTTT.

The V call is TRBV7-6, the J call TRBJ2-1; 8 bases line up with TRBD2. The CDR3 is 20 residues long. With 5 bases clipped from V and 0 bases from J, the junction kept 18 bases outside the gene matches. The germline V gene encodes CDR1 SGHVS and CDR2 FNYEAQ. CDR3 sequence (DNA): TGTGCCAGCAGCCCTAGGGGGATGATTAGCGGGGCAAGCTCCTACAATGAGCAGTTCTTC. Its translation is CASSPRGMISGASSYNEQFF.

This chain joins TRBV28 and TRBJ1-3; D is perhaps TRBD1 (5 bases). Germline loops: CDR1 MDHEN, CDR2 SYDVKM. Trimming stripped 5 bases from V and 0 bases from J, with 11 bases between. CDR3 length equals 15 residues. The CDR3 sequence: CASSTGRNSGNTIYF. The DNA of the CDR3 is TGTGCCAGCAGTACGGGACGGAACTCTGGAAACACCATATATTTT.

This chain connects TRBV6-1 to TRBJ1-1; D is possibly TRBD1 (6 bases). This CDR3 has 17 residues. The V gene lost 1 base and the J gene lost 4 bases, with 19 bases spanning the gap. Looked up from germline, CDR1 is MNHNS and CDR2 is SASEGT. CDR3 sequence: CASSEGRSGGRGTEAFF. CDR3 coding DNA: TGTGCCAGCAGTGAAGGGAGATCCGGCGGCAGGGGCACTGAAGCTTTCTTT.

The rearrangement links TRBV3-1 (or the pseudogene TRBV3-2) to TRBJ1-1, with TRBD1 identical over 7 bases. V lost 2 bases, J lost 0 bases, and 3 bases stayed unmatched. This CDR3 has 15 amino acids. Germline V gives CDR1 LGHDT, CDR2 YNNKEL (reference sequence). CDR3 in amino acids: CASSQRTGMNTEAFF. CDR3 coding DNA: TGTGCCAGCAGCCAAAGGACAGGAATGAACACTGAAGCTTTCTTT.

V usage is TRBV6-5 and J usage is TRBJ1-1; the match to TRBD1 covers 9 bases. The CDR3 length is 13 residues. Unmatched junction bases numbered 3, after V lost 6 bases and J lost 4 bases. Germline CDR1 is MNHEY and CDR2 is SVGAGI. The CDR3 loop is CASSADRGTEAFF. In DNA, the CDR3 is TGTGCCAGCAGCGCGGACAGGGGCACTGAAGCTTTCTTT.

CDR3 region: CASSVVGGAGSPLHF. The CDR3 DNA follows: TGTGCCAGCAGCGTAGTGGGGGGCGCAGGTTCACCCCTCCACTTT. The V and J genes are TRBV9 and TRBJ1-6; tentative D call: TRBD1 (6 bases). CDR3 length: 15 residues. The ends were cut back, 0 bases at V and 9 bases at J, with 13 bases in the middle. The germline V gene has CDR1 SGDLS and CDR2 YYNGEE.

The V call is TRBV6-2 or TRBV6-3, the J call TRBJ2-1, with D perhaps TRBD2 (6 bases). From germline, CDR1 is MNHEY and CDR2 SVGEGT. Between the trimmed V and J ends, which lost 4 bases and 2 bases, there was a span of 12 bases. This CDR3 is built from 15 residues. CDR3 sequence: CASSLPTGAYNEQFF. The DNA of the CDR3 is TGTGCCAGCAGTTTGCCGACGGGGGCCTACAATGAGCAGTTCTTC.

A single count supports this clone. The chain links TRBV9 to TRBJ2-1; no firm D call. This CDR3 contains 13 residues. Trimming stripped 5 bases from V and 9 bases from J, with 15 bases between. Germline-derived CDR1 and CDR2 are SGDLS and YYNGEE. The CDR3 bases are TGTGCCAGCAGACCGGTGATCGGGTCTGAGCAGTTCTTC. Encoded protein: CASRPVIGSEQFF.